This T cell receptor beta chain stems from a study of blood T cell repertoires in COVID-19. Background on the study: The origin of the acute and convalescent COVID-19 samples was the United States, Italy and Spain. PBMCs, B-cell-depleted T cells, or T cells were the source of the cDNA or gDNA that made up the material.

Germline V gives CDR1 MNHEY, CDR2 SVGAGI. V was pared by 5 bases and J by 6 bases, with 12 bases between. This CDR3 is built from 13 residues. Original methodology: Reference gene primers were amplified, and this amplification served to estimate nucleated cell counts. Sequencing used immunoSEQ multiplex PCR; TCRdb keeps in-frame clones, though not all of them. V, J and clone size were drawn from that table, and D and trimming were deduced from the DNA. The sample includes 150,000 to 200,000 clones, roughly four fifths of them seen just once. The chain couples TRBV6-5 to TRBJ2-3; tentatively, D is TRBD1 (6 bases). The source is a woman over 75 with acute or convalescent COVID-19. The sequenced sample was peripheral blood. DNA of the CDR3: TGTGCCAGCAGTACAGGGTCGACGGATACGCAGTATTTT. This gives the protein CASSTGSTDTQYF.